The 3 T cell receptor beta chains reported below all come from one sample, sequenced in a study of shared clonotypes between healthy human individuals. Sequenced by immunoSEQ multiplex PCR; TCRdb stores in-frame clones only, minus some. The sample lists 2.3 million or so clones, roughly 93% occurring once. The specimen was naive CD4+ T cells from PBMCs. The subset denotes: CD45RA+ positively selected. These TCRs come from a man aged 18 to 30 in good health. Some clones in this sample may be carry-over from other donors' samples.

This clone showed up just once. The chain joins TRBV5-4 to TRBJ2-5; D gene ambiguous. The CDR3 runs 12 residues. The germline V gene encodes CDR1 SGHNT and CDR2 YYREEE (reference sequence). The V and J ends lost 3 bases and 3 bases respectively, with 6 bases between them. The chain's CDR3 is CASSYREETQYF. For the CDR3, the DNA is TGTGCCAGCAGCTACAGAGAAGAGACCCAGTACTTC.

The rearrangement joins TRBV14 to TRBJ2-1; tentative D call: TRBD1 (5 bases). Germline CDR1 reads SGHDN; CDR2 reads FVKESK. This CDR3 has 15 amino acids. Trimming stripped 3 bases from V and 1 base from J, with 10 bases between. Written as DNA, the CDR3 is TGTGCCAGCAGCCAGTCACAGGCTTCCTACAATGAGCAGTTCTTC. This gives the protein CASSQSQASYNEQFF.

This clone was recorded once. The CDR3 region is CASSLTPRGEPSRDTQYF. The CDR3 DNA is TGTGCCAGCAGCTTAACCCCTCGGGGGGAGCCCTCGAGGGATACGCAGTATTTT. The rearrangement links TRBV7-3 to TRBJ2-3, with 7 bases matching TRBD2. With 0 bases clipped from V and 6 bases from J, the junction kept 15 bases outside the gene matches. CDR3 size: 18 residues. Per germline, CDR1 SGHTA and CDR2 FQGTGA.